Following are 24 T cell receptor beta chains from one sample sequenced in a study of shared clonotypes between healthy human individuals. Profiled with immunoSEQ multiplex PCR; TCRdb holds only in-frame clones, not every one. Of some 2,500,000 clones in the sample, 80% to 95% were seen once. The sample was naive CD4+ T cells from PBMCs. Subset specified: CD45RA+ positively selected. Receptors were obtained from a man younger than 35 in good health. Some clones in this sample may be carry-over from other donors' samples.

The rearrangement joins TRBV6-5 to TRBJ2-7; weak D call: TRBD1 (5 bases). Looked up from germline, CDR1 is MNHEY and CDR2 is SVGAGI. The CDR3 length is 14 residues. The ends were cut back, 7 bases at V and 3 bases at J, with 16 bases in the middle. The CDR3 is CASTPSQGYYEQYF. The CDR3 coding sequence is TGTGCCAGCACCCCCTCCCAGGGTTACTACGAGCAGTACTTC.

Worth noting for this clone: Distinct nucleotide sequences in the sample also encode this CDR3. CDR3 in DNA: TGTGCCAGCTCCCTCTCGGGGGAGACCCAGTACTTC. Protein: CASSLSGETQYF. The chain links TRBV27 to TRBJ2-5; maybe TRBD2 (5 bases). V shed 8 bases and J shed 5 bases, with 12 bases lying between them. The CDR3 runs 12 residues. Looked up from germline, CDR1 is MNHEY and CDR2 is SMNVEV (reference sequence).

This chain connects TRBV6-6 to TRBJ2-2; D possibly corresponds to TRBD2 (6 bases). The germline V and J ends were trimmed by 7 bases and 8 bases, with 23 bases remaining between them. Germline CDR1 reads MNHNY; CDR2 reads SVGAGI (reference sequence). CDR3 length: 16 residues. CDR3 DNA sequence: TGTGCCAGCACCTTAGCCCGGGACTCCCTATCGGGGGAGCTGTTTTTT. This codes for CASTLARDSLSGELFF.

The chain recombines TRBV9 with TRBJ2-3; TRBD2 agrees at 9 bases. From germline, CDR1 is SGDLS and CDR2 YYNGEE. J gave up 1 base and V 3 bases, and 6 bases lay outside the gene matches. The CDR3 covers 16 residues. The CDR3 DNA follows: TGTGCCAGCAGCGACGGACTAGCGAGAGGCACAGATACGCAGTATTTT. Protein sequence: CASSDGLARGTDTQYF.

The chain joins TRBV19 to TRBJ1-1; D is unresolved. The CDR3 has 15 residues. V shed 1 base and J shed 1 base, with 10 bases lying between them. Germline CDR1 is LNHDA and CDR2 is SQIVND (reference sequence). The CDR3 loop reads CASSIVGTQNTEAFF. For the CDR3, the DNA is TGTGCCAGTAGTATAGTTGGCACGCAGAACACTGAAGCTTTCTTT.

The table lists this clone with a few counts. V gene TRBV19 combines with J gene TRBJ1-5; the D is unclear. This CDR3 spans 14 amino acids. Germline CDR1 is LNHDA and CDR2 is SQIVND (reference sequence). V was trimmed by 9 bases and J by 1 base, leaving 13 bases between them. CDR3: CASRSGGSNQPQHF. For the CDR3, the DNA is TGTGCCAGCCGATCAGGTGGAAGCAATCAGCCCCAGCATTTT. Supplemented by reference TRBV19 and TRBJ1-5, the full variable domain reads DGGITQSPKYLFRKEGQNVTLSCEQNLNHDAMYWYRQDPGQGLRLIYYSQIVNDFQKGDIAEGYSVSREKKESFPLTVTSAQKNPTAFYLCASRSGGSNQPQHFGDGTRLSIL.

This clone showed up just a few times. This chain uses TRBV7-2 with TRBJ1-1, with 7 positions matching TRBD1. V lost 7 bases, J lost 0 bases, and 5 bases stayed unmatched. The CDR3 spans 14 residues. In germline, CDR1 is SGHTA, CDR2 FQGNSA. The CDR3 loop is CASTLTGLNTEAFF. The CDR3 DNA sequence: TGTGCCAGCACCCTGACAGGGTTGAACACTGAAGCTTTCTTT.

The chain is built from TRBV7-9 and TRBJ2-3; 8 bases match TRBD1. This CDR3 comprises 14 residues. J was trimmed by 4 bases and V by 1 base; bases with no gene match: 1. CDR1 is SEHNR, CDR2 FQNEAQ, per germline (reference sequence). CDR3: CASSLGTGSDTQYF. DNA of the CDR3: TGTGCCAGCAGCTTAGGGACAGGGTCAGATACGCAGTATTTT.

As concerns this clone: This same CDR3 is encoded by further DNA sequences in the sample. The rearrangement links TRBV7-2 to TRBJ1-5; D call uncertain. The length of the CDR3 is 13 residues. Trimming removed 3 bases at V and 2 bases at J, with 5 bases between. Germline V gene sequence: CDR1 SGHTA, CDR2 FQGNSA. This CDR3 is CASSLFGNQPQHF. The CDR3 coding sequence is TGTGCCAGCAGCTTGTTTGGCAATCAGCCCCAGCATTTT.

The rearrangement uses TRBV19 and TRBJ1-1; D remains unclear. The CDR3 is 14 residues long. V lost 6 bases, J lost 3 bases, and 14 bases lay in between. Looked up from germline, CDR1 is LNHDA and CDR2 is SQIVND (reference sequence). DNA of the CDR3: TGTGCCAGTAGCTCGGCTGATGCGGACACTGAAGCTTTCTTT. Amino acids: CASSSADADTEAFF.

In nucleotides, the CDR3 is TGTGCCAGCAGCGTAGCCCAGGCCGGCGGGAACTATGGCTACACCTTC. Translated: CASSVAQAGGNYGYTF. The V gene is TRBV9, the J gene TRBJ1-2, with D uncertain. Trimming shortened V by 0 bases and J by 2 bases, and 14 bases separated the two germline ends. Per germline, CDR1 SGDLS and CDR2 YYNGEE. The CDR3 runs 16 residues.

The gene calls are TRBV7-6 and TRBJ1-6; TRBD1 is a possible D gene (6 bases). This CDR3 is 20 amino acids long. Germline values: CDR1 SGHVS, CDR2 FNYEAQ. V lost 5 bases to trimming and J lost 0 bases, with 23 bases between them. CDR3 in DNA: TGTGCCAGCAGCCTACTACAGGGCTCGACACAGAGCTCCTATAATTCACCCCTCCACTTT. It encodes CASSLLQGSTQSSYNSPLHF.

V and J are TRBV5-4 and TRBJ2-2; D call uncertain. This CDR3 has 14 amino acids. Trimming took off 0 bases at V and 3 bases at J, with 6 bases between the two ends. Germline-derived CDR1 and CDR2 are SGHNT and YYREEE (reference sequence). CDR3 sequence reads: CASSLVPYTGELFF. The DNA for the CDR3 is TGTGCCAGCAGCTTGGTTCCCTACACCGGGGAGCTGTTTTTT. Full variable domain (rest looked up from reference TRBV5-4 and TRBJ2-2): ETGVTQSPTHLIKTRGQQVTLRCSSQSGHNTVSWYQQALGQGPQFIFQYYREEENGRGNFPPRFSGLQFPNYSSELNVNALELDDSALYLCASSLVPYTGELFFGEGSRLTVL.

This sequence joins TRBV11-2 and TRBJ2-3, with 16 bases matching TRBD2. Per the germline V gene, CDR1 is SGHAT and CDR2 is FQNNGV. The CDR3 covers 18 residues. V was clipped by 6 bases and J by 5 bases; unmatched bases: 11. The CDR3 nucleotides read TGTGCCAGCAGACAAACCGGGACTAGCGGGAGGGAGGGAGATACGCAGTATTTT. This translates into CASRQTGTSGREGDTQYF.

J is TRBJ2-7 and V is TRBV27, with D possibly called TRBD1 or TRBD2 (5 bases each). CDR3 length equals 15 residues. The germline V gene has CDR1 MNHEY and CDR2 SMNVEV (reference sequence). V gave up 5 bases and J gave up 0 bases, with 14 bases separating them. In DNA, the CDR3 is TGTGCCAGCAGTGTATACCGGGACGGCTCCTACGAGCAGTACTTC. Encoded protein: CASSVYRDGSYEQYF.

The J gene is TRBJ1-4, the V gene TRBV28; possible D gene TRBD1, 5 bases. Per the germline V gene, CDR1 is MDHEN and CDR2 is SYDVKM. Trimming shortened V by 3 bases and J by 6 bases, and 14 bases separated the two germline ends. This CDR3 has 15 amino acids. CDR3 sequence: CASSFPGRGYEKLFF. CDR3 DNA sequence: TGTGCCAGCAGTTTCCCCGGCCGGGGGTATGAAAAACTGTTTTTT. Full variable domain (missing parts from reference TRBV28 and TRBJ1-4): DVKVTQSSRYLVKRTGEKVFLECVQDMDHENMFWYRQDPGLGLRLIYFSYDVKMKEKGDIPEGYSVSREKKERFSLILESASTNQTSMYLCASSFPGRGYEKLFFGSGTQLSVL.

DNA of the CDR3: TGTGCCAGTAGCTATTTTTATAGGTCCCGGAACACTGAAGCTTTCTTT. This translates into CASSYFYRSRNTEAFF. The chain combines TRBV19 with TRBJ1-1; D is uncertain. The CDR3 spans 16 residues. Germline-derived CDR1 and CDR2 are LNHDA and SQIVND (reference sequence). Trimming left V 6 bases short and J 1 base short, with 18 bases between.

V and J are TRBV28 and TRBJ1-2; no definite D call. The CDR3 has 13 amino acids. V lost 3 bases, J lost 1 base, and 6 bases lay in between. Germline V gives CDR1 MDHEN, CDR2 SYDVKM. DNA for the CDR3: TGTGCCAGCAGTTTGGGGATTAACTATGGCTACACCTTC. This sequence encodes CASSLGINYGYTF.

This sequence joins TRBV12-5 and TRBJ2-2; D is perhaps TRBD2 (6 bases). The ends were cut back, 8 bases at V and 3 bases at J, with 13 bases in the middle. The CDR3 extends over 14 amino acids. The V gene's germline CDR1 is LGHNT and CDR2 FRNRAP. The DNA of the CDR3 is TGTGCTAGTCGTGGGGGGAGTGACACCGGGGAGCTGTTTTTT. This translates into CASRGGSDTGELFF.

The gene calls are TRBV2 and TRBJ2-5; D is perhaps TRBD2 (6 bases). In germline, CDR1 is SNHLY, CDR2 FYNNEI. The CDR3 runs 13 residues. Deletions cut 7 bases from V and 5 bases from J, with 14 bases between. CDR3 sequence reads: CASTEGTGETQYF. CDR3 bases: TGTGCCAGCACGGAGGGGACCGGGGAGACCCAGTACTTC.

V gene TRBV5-1 combines with J gene TRBJ1-6, with 7 bases aligning to TRBD1. CDR1 and CDR2 (germline): SGHRS, YFSETQ. The CDR3 loop spans 13 amino acids. Trimming removed 4 bases from V and 7 bases from J; junction bases left unmatched: 2. The CDR3 reads CASSAGQNSPLHF. In nucleotides, the CDR3 is TGCGCCAGCAGCGCGGGACAGAATTCACCCCTCCACTTT.

The V gene is TRBV25-1, the J gene TRBJ2-2; the match to TRBD2 covers 7 bases. The CDR3 sequence is 18 residues long. V was clipped by 3 bases and J by 0 bases; unmatched bases: 10. Germline CDR1 MGHDK, CDR2 SYGVNS. In DNA, the CDR3 is TGTGCCAGCAGTGAGTTCCCGGGACGGGGGGCGAACACCGGGGAGCTGTTTTTT. Amino acid sequence: CASSEFPGRGANTGELFF.

The rearrangement links TRBV6-5 to TRBJ1-2, with D perhaps TRBD1 (5 bases). This CDR3 is 15 amino acids long. Per the germline V gene, CDR1 is MNHEY and CDR2 is SVGAGI. Trimming cost V 5 bases and J 2 bases, with 15 bases left between them. The CDR3, as DNA: TGTGCCAGCAGTCGCGGCCTGACAGTGAACTATGGCTACACCTTC. Translating gives CASSRGLTVNYGYTF.

This clone appeared a few times. Other DNA sequences from this sample encode an identical CDR3 as well. The chain couples TRBV20-1 to TRBJ2-1, with D possibly TRBD1 on 5 matching bases. Germline lookup yields CDR1 DFQATT and CDR2 SNEGSKA (reference sequence). This CDR3 spans 10 amino acids. Trimming stripped 4 bases from V and 7 bases from J, with 5 bases between. In nucleotides, the CDR3 is TGCAGTGCTAAGGGGAATGAGCAGTTCTTC. It yields the protein CSAKGNEQFF.